These 32 T cell receptor beta chains were all obtained from the same sample, sequenced in a study of cytomegalovirus exposure and HLA in healthy donors. The PCR contained 60 Vbeta and 13 Jbeta primers. Profiling relied on immunoSEQ multiplex PCR, and the TCRdb table lists in-frame clones only, not all of them. Of about 140,000 clones in the sample, roughly 73% were seen once. The sample was PBMCs. The receptors originated from a female donor in good health and CMV-seronegative.

This clone was seen a few times. The chain combines TRBV6-6 with TRBJ2-7; D is possibly TRBD2 (5 bases). V was trimmed by 4 bases and J by 2 bases, leaving 12 bases between them. Per germline, CDR1 MNHNY and CDR2 SVGAGI (reference sequence). The CDR3 consists of 14 residues. The CDR3 reads CASSSDFSAYEQYF. In DNA, the CDR3 is TGTGCCAGCAGTTCGGACTTCTCCGCCTACGAGCAGTACTTC.

The V call is TRBV27, the J call TRBJ1-4, with D possibly being TRBD1 (6 bases). Germline-derived CDR1 and CDR2 are MNHEY and SMNVEV (reference sequence). V lost 0 bases, J lost 0 bases, and 14 bases lay in between. The CDR3 totals 18 residues. CDR3 residues: CASSLSEPGGPTNEKLFF. CDR3 coding DNA: TGTGCCAGCAGTTTATCGGAACCCGGGGGGCCAACTAATGAAAAACTGTTTTTT.

The gene calls are TRBV7-9 and TRBJ1-1; 7 bases are shared with TRBD1. CDR3 size: 12 residues. V shed 9 bases, J shed 1 base, and the junction held 2 bases outside the gene matches. Germline lookup yields CDR1 SEHNR and CDR2 FQNEAQ (reference sequence). The CDR3 loop is CASDRANTEAFF. CDR3 nucleotides: TGTGCCAGTGACAGGGCGAACACTGAAGCTTTCTTT.

The chain has TRBV7-9 and TRBJ2-5; TRBD1 is a possible D gene (7 bases). Trimming removed 5 bases at V and 4 bases at J, with 11 bases between. The length of the CDR3 is 13 residues. Germline loops: CDR1 SEHNR, CDR2 FQNEAQ (reference sequence). The CDR3, as DNA: TGTGCCAGCAGCCAGGGGGGCCCAGAGACCCAGTACTTC. This encodes CASSQGGPETQYF.

This chain links TRBV29-1 with TRBJ2-1, with unresolved D. Looked up from germline, CDR1 is SQVTM and CDR2 is ANQGSEA. The CDR3 spans 14 residues. V gave up 3 bases and J gave up 1 base, with 10 bases separating them. The CDR3 nucleotides are TGCAGCGTTGAGTCCAGCGATTCCTACAATGAGCAGTTCTTC. Translated: CSVESSDSYNEQFF.

This chain links TRBV18 with TRBJ2-7; D remains unclear. Germline CDR1 KGHSH, CDR2 LQKENI. Between the trimmed V and J ends, which lost 3 bases and 3 bases, there was a span of 15 bases. The length of the CDR3 is 15 residues. CDR3 sequence (DNA): TGTGCCAGCTCACCCCGCAGTACGAACATCTACGAGCAGTACTTC. It translates to CASSPRSTNIYEQYF.

This clone was seen a single time. J is TRBJ1-3 and V is TRBV7-9, with D possibly matching TRBD1 (5 bases). Germline V lookup: CDR1 SEHNR, CDR2 FQNEAQ (reference sequence). There are 14 residues in the CDR3. Trimming left V 10 bases short and J 0 bases short, with 13 bases between. CDR3 residues: CAIRSRDSGNTIYF. DNA for the CDR3: TGTGCCATAAGATCCAGGGACTCTGGAAACACCATATATTTT.

This clone has a single count. V and J are TRBV7-9 and TRBJ2-2; 7 nucleotides match TRBD1. Germline-derived CDR1 and CDR2 are SEHNR and FQNEAQ (reference sequence). V lost 2 bases, J lost 6 bases, and 6 bases stayed unmatched. The CDR3 is 15 residues long. DNA of the CDR3: TGTGCCAGCAGCTTAAGGCAGGGGGTAGCCGGGGAGCTGTTTTTT. Translating it yields CASSLRQGVAGELFF.

This clone was detected only once. The V and J genes are TRBV18 and TRBJ1-1; no firm D call. Germline CDR1 reads KGHSH; CDR2 reads LQKENI. CDR3 length equals 14 residues. V lost 0 bases and J lost 0, with 5 bases in between. DNA for the CDR3: TGTGCCAGCTCACCACCTTCTGTGAACACTGAAGCTTTCTTT. Its protein is CASSPPSVNTEAFF.

This clone was counted a single time. The chain recombines TRBV19 with TRBJ1-4; D may be TRBD1 (6 bases). V lost 6 bases and J 3 bases, leaving 17 bases between the germline ends. The CDR3 covers 16 residues. Germline values: CDR1 LNHDA, CDR2 SQIVND (reference sequence). CDR3 protein: CASSEVQGRSNEKLFF. CDR3 nucleotides: TGTGCCAGTAGCGAAGTACAGGGTAGGTCTAATGAAAAACTGTTTTTT.

This rearrangement joins TRBV7-9 to TRBJ1-1; 8 nucleotides agree with TRBD1. The CDR3 extends over 18 amino acids. CDR1 is SEHNR and CDR2 is FQNEAQ in the germline V gene (reference sequence). J lost 1 base, V lost 5 bases, and 15 bases had no gene match. The CDR3 reads CASSETRGQWGENTEAFF. CDR3 DNA: TGTGCCAGCAGCGAGACCAGGGGGCAGTGGGGGGAGAACACTGAAGCTTTCTTT.

This clone was seen a single time. At one boundary the junction diverges from the germline segment, which might be a read error. The rearrangement links TRBV11-1 to TRBJ2-1, with TRBD2 as a possible D gene (6 bases). The CDR3 has 15 residues. Germline V gene data show CDR1 as SGHAT and CDR2 as FQDESV (reference sequence). The CDR3 loop reads CANSFAGSSYNEQFF. The DNA for the CDR3 is TGTGCCAACAGCTTCGCGGGGAGCTCCTACAATGAGCAGTTCTTC.

CDR3 region: CASKGAGTAYEQYF. For the CDR3, the DNA is TGTGCCAGCAAGGGAGCCGGGACAGCTTACGAGCAGTACTTC. The chain has TRBV28 and TRBJ2-7; 7 bases are a match to TRBD1. The CDR3 extends over 14 amino acids. The V and J ends lost 7 bases and 4 bases, in that order; junction bases with no gene match: 10. The germline V gene encodes CDR1 MDHEN and CDR2 SYDVKM.

This chain links TRBV18 with TRBJ1-6; D is ambiguous. Trimming took off 6 bases at V and 6 bases at J, with 12 bases between the two ends. Germline assignment: CDR1 KGHSH and CDR2 LQKENI. The CDR3 totals 14 residues. The CDR3 spells CASSPPLSNSPLHF. The DNA of the CDR3 is TGTGCCAGCTCGCCCCCCCTCAGTAATTCACCCCTCCACTTT.

The J gene is TRBJ2-7, the V gene TRBV6-6; 8 positions agree with TRBD1. J was trimmed by 2 bases and V by 6 bases; bases with no gene match: 12. The CDR3 runs 16 residues. Germline lookup yields CDR1 MNHNY and CDR2 SVGAGI (reference sequence). The CDR3 coding sequence is TGTGCCAGCAGCTATGGGATGACAGGGGAGGCCTACGAGCAGTACTTC. Amino acids: CASSYGMTGEAYEQYF.

The V gene is TRBV6-5, the J gene TRBJ2-1; 9 bases are shared with TRBD1. Trimming at V came to 4 bases and at J to 6 bases, leaving 10 bases not matched to a gene. Germline V gene sequence: CDR1 MNHEY, CDR2 SVGAGI. This CDR3 region has 16 residues. CDR3 in amino acids: CASSSTPGQGPNEQFF. The CDR3 DNA reads as TGTGCCAGCAGTTCCACGCCGGGACAGGGACCCAATGAGCAGTTCTTC.

The chain combines TRBV10-1 with TRBJ2-7; 11 bases align to TRBD1. The CDR3 sequence is 15 residues long. J lost 7 bases, V lost 1 base, and 6 bases had no gene match. Germline V gene lookup returns CDR1 WNHNN and CDR2 SYGVQD (reference sequence). For the CDR3, the DNA is TGCGCCAGCAGTGAGTTAGGACAGGGGGCGGAAGAGCAGTACTTC. It encodes CASSELGQGAEEQYF.

A few counts support this clone. CDR3 in amino acids: CASRGPRVNTGELFF. The DNA for the CDR3 is TGTGCCAGCAGGGGTCCCAGGGTGAACACCGGGGAGCTGTTTTTT. V and J are TRBV6-6 and TRBJ2-2, with D possibly being TRBD1 (5 bases). V lost 6 bases, J lost 1 base, and 12 bases lay in between. This CDR3 contains 15 residues. Germline V gene lookup returns CDR1 MNHNY and CDR2 SVGAGI (reference sequence).

The chain carries TRBV11-2 and TRBJ2-5; 12 positions agree with TRBD2. CDR3 size: 14 residues. The junction had 2 bases not matched to a gene; V was cut back by 5 bases and J by 4 bases. Germline CDR1 SGHAT, CDR2 FQNNGV. Here the CDR3 DNA reads TGTGCCAGCAGCCGGACTAGCGGGGCAGAGACCCAGTACTTC. This encodes CASSRTSGAETQYF.

This clone turned up a few times. V gene TRBV10-3 combines with J gene TRBJ2-1, with 11 bases aligning to TRBD2. The CDR3 runs 15 residues. V was clipped by 2 bases and J by 8 bases; unmatched bases: 5. The V gene's germline CDR1 is ENHRY and CDR2 SYGVKD. The CDR3 DNA follows: TGTGCCATCAGTGAGGGTAGCGGGAGGGCCGATGAGCAGTTCTTC. This sequence encodes CAISEGSGRADEQFF.

The V gene is TRBV11-3, the J gene TRBJ2-5; a possible D gene is TRBD1 (5 bases). The V and J ends lost 4 bases and 2 bases respectively, with 11 bases between them. The CDR3 contains 14 residues. Germline V gene lookup returns CDR1 SGHNT and CDR2 YENEEA. CDR3 loop: CASSSTGAQETQYF. CDR3 nucleotide sequence: TGTGCCAGCAGCTCAACAGGAGCTCAAGAGACCCAGTACTTC.

The chain has TRBV5-1 and TRBJ1-5; 10 nucleotides line up with TRBD1. The CDR3 is 17 residues long. Losses at the gene ends were 5 bases for V and 0 bases for J; bases not matched to a gene: 8. In germline, CDR1 is SGHRS, CDR2 YFSETQ. The CDR3 nucleotides read TGCGCCAGCAGACCGGGACAGGGGTTCCATAGCAATCAGCCCCAGCATTTT. Encoded protein: CASRPGQGFHSNQPQHF.

The chain carries TRBV6-1 and TRBJ1-2, with a weak D call TRBD1 (5 bases). Trimming cost V 5 bases and J 5 bases, with 18 bases left between them. The germline CDR1 and CDR2 sequences are MNHNS and SASEGT. This CDR3 region has 15 residues. CDR3 residues: CASSPEIWGEYGYTF. Here the CDR3 DNA reads TGTGCCAGCAGTCCCGAAATTTGGGGGGAATATGGCTACACCTTC.

This clone was observed a few times. The chain is built from TRBV7-5 and TRBJ2-2; no check of the table's D call, TRBD1, against the DNA was made. TRBV7-5 is annotated as a pseudogene. This CDR3 contains 14 residues. The CDR3 bases are TGTGCCAGAAGCTCCGAGACAGGGTACGGGGAGCTGTTTTTT. Translating it yields CARSSETGYGELFF.

J is TRBJ2-7 and V is TRBV25-1, with unresolved D. The germline CDR1 and CDR2 sequences are MGHDK and SYGVNS. The CDR3 extends over 14 amino acids. Trimming took 3 bases from V and 1 from J, leaving 10 bases between them. The CDR3 loop reads CASSDLTRSYEQYF. Written as DNA, the CDR3 is TGTGCCAGCAGTGACCTTACGAGGTCCTACGAGCAGTACTTC.

This clone occurred once. This chain links TRBV10-3 with TRBJ2-2, with D possibly being TRBD1 (5 bases). Trimming left V 10 bases short and J 0 bases short, with 12 bases between. Germline CDR1 ENHRY, CDR2 SYGVKD. CDR3 size: 14 residues. As DNA, the CDR3 is TGTGCCACCAAGACAGACGCGAACACCGGGGAGCTGTTTTTT. As protein: CATKTDANTGELFF.

The chain combines TRBV2 with TRBJ2-7, with D hard to call. Between the trimmed V and J ends, which lost 7 bases and 0 bases, there was a span of 7 bases. The CDR3 spans 12 residues. Germline loops: CDR1 SNHLY, CDR2 FYNNEI. The DNA of the CDR3 is TGTGCCAGCAAAGACAACTCCTACGAGCAGTACTTC. Protein: CASKDNSYEQYF.

The genes are TRBV19 and TRBJ2-7; perhaps TRBD2 as D (5 bases). The V gene's germline CDR1 is LNHDA and CDR2 SQIVND (reference sequence). The CDR3 is 14 residues long. Trimming stripped 6 bases from V and 4 bases from J, with 16 bases between. CDR3 sequence reads: CASSFHGESYEQYF. In DNA, the CDR3 is TGTGCCAGTAGCTTCCACGGGGAATCTTACGAGCAGTACTTC.

The V and J genes are TRBV6-5 and TRBJ1-5, with 8 bases matching TRBD1. The CDR3 has 14 amino acids. Trimming cost V 2 bases and J 11 bases; bases outside gene matches: 8. Germline V CDR1 and CDR2: MNHEY, SVGAGI. The CDR3 loop reads CASSYGKTGVAQHF. The CDR3 DNA sequence: TGTGCCAGCAGTTACGGAAAGACAGGGGTGGCCCAGCATTTT.

The CDR3 here is CASSRSRASYEQYF. The CDR3 region has the DNA TGTGCCAGCAGCCGATCACGAGCGAGCTACGAGCAGTACTTC. The chain carries TRBV11-2 and TRBJ2-7; D gene uncertain. CDR3 length: 14 residues. Germline V gives CDR1 SGHAT, CDR2 FQNNGV. V lost 5 bases, J lost 3 bases, and 14 bases lay in between.

This clone has a handful of counts. The CDR3 loop reads CASSAPGFGEKLFF. The DNA of the CDR3 is TGTGCCAGCAGCGCCCCCGGGTTCGGTGAAAAACTGTTTTTT. This chain links TRBV28 with TRBJ1-4; D is undetermined. There are 14 residues in the CDR3. Germline CDR1 MDHEN, CDR2 SYDVKM. V was shortened by 6 bases and J by 7 bases, with 15 bases between the two germline ends.

This clone was found once. The chain is built from TRBV5-1 and TRBJ1-5, with D unresolved. This CDR3 comprises 15 residues. Germline V gives CDR1 SGHRS, CDR2 YFSETQ. V lost 1 base, J lost 3 bases, and 11 bases lay in between. The CDR3 DNA is TGCGCCAGCAGCTTGAGCGGAAACACCAATCAGCCCCAGCATTTT. Its protein product is CASSLSGNTNQPQHF.